Following are 30 T cell receptor beta chains from one sample sequenced in a study. Tregs were sorted as CD4+CD25+CD127-/low cells. TCRdb re-analysed the 5' RACE reads in MiXCR, keeping a single row per CDR3 protein. In the table there are under 45,000 distinct CDR3 sequences, roughly a fifth of which are singletons. Sample: Tregs sorted from blood. The receptors were sampled from a female donor with breast cancer.

This clonotype was observed many times. The chain carries TRBV6-4 and TRBJ2-1; 7 positions match TRBD2. Germline V gene data show CDR1 as MRHNA and CDR2 as SNTAGT. There are 15 residues in the CDR3. The V and J ends lost 3 bases and 7 bases, in that order; junction bases with no gene match: 9. The CDR3 sequence: CASSEKAGSWNEQFF. The CDR3, as DNA: TGTGCCAGCAGTGAAAAAGCGGGATCATGGAATGAGCAGTTCTTC.

The chain is built from TRBV15 and TRBJ1-2; D remains unclear. The CDR3 is 13 residues long. V was shortened by 1 base and J by 3 bases, with 6 bases between the two germline ends. Looked up from germline, CDR1 is LNHNV and CDR2 is YYDKDF (reference sequence). The CDR3 region is CATSRGVDYGYTF. Here the CDR3 DNA reads TGTGCCACCAGCAGAGGAGTTGACTATGGCTACACCTTC. The complete variable domain, with remaining parts taken from reference TRBV15 and TRBJ1-2, reads DAMVIQNPRYQVTQFGKPVTLSCSQTLNHNVMYWYQQKSSQAPKLLFHYYDKDFNNEADTPDNFQSRRPNTSFCFLDIRSPGLGDTAMYLCATSRGVDYGYTFGSGTRLTVV.

With respect to this clonotype: The CDR3 end shows no conserved phenylalanine or tryptophan, and so a read error is likely. This chain joins TRBV13 and TRBJ2-7; D may be TRBD2 (7 bases). The CDR3 is made up of 16 amino acids. Deletions cut 0 bases from V and 3 bases from J, with 15 bases between. The germline V gene has CDR1 PRHDT and CDR2 FYEKMQ (reference sequence). CDR3 in DNA: TGTGCCAGCAGCTTAGGCCCCGGGGGGCGCCTCTACGAGCAGTACTCC. Its protein product is CASSLGPGGRLYEQYS.

This clonotype was seen more than once but under ten times. This sequence joins TRBV20-1 and TRBJ2-1; 11 bases are a match to TRBD2. This CDR3 comprises 14 residues. CDR1 is DFQATT and CDR2 is SNEGSKA in the germline V gene (reference sequence). J was trimmed by 4 bases and V by 5 bases; bases with no gene match: 4. The CDR3 spells CSAVLAGAYNEQFF. Here the CDR3 DNA reads TGCAGTGCTGTACTAGCGGGGGCTTACAATGAGCAGTTCTTC.

As for this clonotype: A read error is possible here, since a much larger clone lies one base away. The chain couples TRBV4-2 to TRBJ2-7; possible D gene TRBD1, 5 bases. The CDR3 is made up of 16 amino acids. Germline V lookup: CDR1 LGHNA, CDR2 YNFKEQ. Trimming left V 7 bases short and J 0 bases short, with 19 bases between. CDR3 amino acids: CASNLKRQPSSYEQYF. CDR3 nucleotides: TGTGCCAGCAACCTAAAAAGACAGCCGAGCTCCTACGAGCAGTACTTC.

This clonotype was found many times. The chain employs TRBV7-6 and TRBJ2-3; D is ambiguous. The CDR3 has 13 residues. Germline loops: CDR1 SGHVS, CDR2 FNYEAQ. Deletions cut 5 bases from V and 4 bases from J, with 10 bases between. The CDR3 loop is CASSLLIADTQYF. The CDR3 DNA sequence: TGTGCCAGCAGCCTCTTAATCGCAGATACGCAGTATTTT.

This clonotype was recorded many times. V usage is TRBV9 and J usage is TRBJ2-5; D assignment may be TRBD1 or TRBD2 (5 bases each). CDR1 is SGDLS, CDR2 YYNGEE, per germline. The CDR3 runs 16 residues. The V end lost 0 bases, the J end lost 1 base, and 13 bases lay between the germline ends. Here the CDR3 reads CASSVERGDIQETQYF. As DNA, the CDR3 is TGTGCCAGCAGCGTAGAGAGGGGTGACATCCAAGAGACCCAGTACTTC.

This clonotype was detected only a few times. The genes are TRBV7-2 and TRBJ2-1; D is unresolved. This CDR3 comprises 13 residues. The V and J ends lost 5 bases and 7 bases respectively, with 12 bases between them. In germline, CDR1 is SGHTA, CDR2 FQGNSA. The CDR3 DNA is TGTGCCAGCAGCCAAATGTCATTAAATGAGCAGTTCTTC. It specifies CASSQMSLNEQFF. The entire variable domain, with the rest obtained from reference TRBV7-2 and TRBJ2-1, is as follows: GAGVSQSPSNKVTEKGKDVELRCDPISGHTALYWYRQSLGQGLEFLIYFQGNSAPDKSGLPSDRFSAERTGGSVSTLTIQRTQQEDSAVYLCASSQMSLNEQFFGPGTRLTVL.

The chain employs TRBV5-4 and TRBJ2-5; D is unclear. V shed 2 bases and J shed 4 bases, with 15 bases lying between them. Germline values: CDR1 SGHNT, CDR2 YYREEE (reference sequence). The CDR3 spans 15 residues. This CDR3 is CASSFRASGLETQYF. As DNA, the CDR3 is TGTGCCAGCAGCTTCCGGGCGTCGGGTTTAGAGACCCAGTACTTC.

The gene calls are TRBV3-1 and TRBJ2-5; 8 bases agree with TRBD1. This CDR3 region has 14 residues. Germline V gives CDR1 LGHDT, CDR2 YNNKEL (reference sequence). The V and J ends lost 4 bases and 2 bases, in that order; junction bases with no gene match: 3. The CDR3 DNA follows: TGTGCCAGCAGCCTCGGGACAGGTCAAGAGACCCAGTACTTC. Translating gives CASSLGTGQETQYF.

This clonotype came up a few times. The rearrangement joins TRBV12-3 or TRBV12-4 to TRBJ2-7; D not certain. CDR3 length: 12 residues. The V and J ends lost 6 bases and 6 bases respectively, with 12 bases between them. The CDR3, as DNA: TGTGCCAGCAGCCCTCCGGACCTCGAGCAGTACTTC. Translating gives CASSPPDLEQYF.

This clonotype showed up just once. With a much larger clone just one base away, this may be a read error. V gene TRBV28 combines with J gene TRBJ2-2; possibly TRBD2 for D (6 bases). CDR1 MDHEN and CDR2 SYDVKM come from the germline V gene. The length of the CDR3 is 15 residues. CDR3 amino acids: CASKSGGLGPGELLF. The CDR3 DNA reads TGTGCCAGCAAGTCTGGGGGACTCGGACCCGGGGAGCTGCTTTTT.

This clonotype has only a few counts. This sequence joins TRBV24-1 and TRBJ2-1; 7 bases agree with TRBD1. The J segment lost 16 bases and the V segment lost 7 bases, leaving 12 bases of the junction unmatched. The CDR3 totals 12 residues. Germline values: CDR1 KGHDR, CDR2 SFDVKD. In DNA, the CDR3 is TGTGCCACCAGCCAGCCCGGGGACAGCGTATTCTTC. Translation: CATSQPGDSVFF.

The sample holds many counts of this clonotype. The chain uses TRBV12-3 or TRBV12-4 and TRBJ2-2, with 8 bases matching TRBD1. The V gene end was trimmed by 5 bases and the J gene end by 10 bases; junction bases not matched to a gene: 15. The CDR3 totals 16 residues. The CDR3 region has the DNA TGTGCCAGCAGTGAAAGCCTCAGGGGGCTGGAGTCGGAGCTGTTTTTT. This translates into CASSESLRGLESELFF.

This clonotype was seen a handful of times. This chain joins TRBV30 and TRBJ1-1, with D perhaps TRBD1 (5 bases). CDR1 and CDR2 from the germline V gene are GTSNPN and SVGIG (reference sequence). CDR3 length equals 13 residues. The ends were cut back, 4 bases at V and 4 bases at J, with 13 bases in the middle. CDR3 loop: CAWTMGPLTEAFF. CDR3 in DNA: TGTGCCTGGACCATGGGACCGCTCACTGAAGCTTTCTTT.

The chain couples TRBV5-1 to TRBJ2-5; the D call may be TRBD1 or TRBD2 (5 bases each). V gave up 4 bases and J gave up 0 bases, with 19 bases separating them. This CDR3 comprises 17 residues. Germline V gives CDR1 SGHRS, CDR2 YFSETQ. CDR3 residues: CASSRGQGQLNQETQYF. In DNA form, the CDR3 reads TGCGCCAGCAGCCGCGGGCAGGGTCAATTGAACCAAGAGACCCAGTACTTC.

This sequence joins TRBV20-1 and TRBJ2-1; D uncertain. Germline V gene lookup returns CDR1 DFQATT and CDR2 SNEGSKA (reference sequence). This CDR3 has 12 residues. V was pared by 2 bases and J by 3 bases, with 5 bases between. The CDR3 nucleotides are TGCAGTGCTAGACTTGTCTACAATGAGCAGTTCTTC. Protein: CSARLVYNEQFF.

A few counts support this clonotype. The rearrangement joins TRBV10-3 to TRBJ2-7; 7 bases match TRBD1. This CDR3 has 16 residues. Trimming took 4 bases from V and 2 from J; bases not matched to a gene: 11. The germline V gene encodes CDR1 ENHRY and CDR2 SYGVKD. The CDR3 is CAISGDSLHRAYEQYF. Here the CDR3 DNA reads TGTGCCATCAGTGGGGACAGTCTCCATCGGGCCTACGAGCAGTACTTC.

This chain connects TRBV13 to TRBJ2-3; 12 positions agree with TRBD2. Germline V CDR1 and CDR2: PRHDT, FYEKMQ (reference sequence). Trimming took 5 bases from V and 2 from J; bases not matched to a gene: 5. This CDR3 comprises 16 residues. CDR3 bases: TGTGCCAGCAGCCTTCGGACTAGCGGGGCCACAGATACGCAGTATTTT. This encodes CASSLRTSGATDTQYF.

This clonotype was seen at least ten times. V and J are TRBV9 and TRBJ2-2, with 7 bases identical to TRBD2. The V gene's germline CDR1 is SGDLS and CDR2 YYNGEE. The CDR3 is 14 residues long. Germline trimming cut 3 bases from V and 4 bases from J; bases unmatched to any gene: 3. CDR3 protein: CASSAGGGTGELFF. The CDR3 coding sequence is TGTGCCAGCAGCGCTGGGGGGGGCACCGGGGAGCTGTTTTTT.

In this sample, this clonotype turned up many times. The genes are TRBV4-2 and TRBJ2-1; the D is unclear. V was cut by 3 bases and J by 6 bases, with 3 bases left in between. The CDR3 covers 11 residues. CDR1 and CDR2 (germline): LGHNA, YNFKEQ. Written as DNA, the CDR3 is TGTGCCAGCAGCCACGGCAATGAGCAGTTCTTC. Its protein is CASSHGNEQFF.

In regard to this clonotype: Since a much larger clone is just one base distant, this may be a read error. The V gene is TRBV29-1, the J gene TRBJ1-4; D not certain. Germline CDR1 is SQVTM and CDR2 is ANQGSEA. This CDR3 contains 11 residues. CDR3 nucleotides: TGCAGCTCCGTCGATAATGAAGAACTGTTTTTT. This codes for CSSVDNEELFF.

The V and J genes are TRBV20-1 and TRBJ2-1, with 13 positions matching TRBD2. Germline-derived CDR1 and CDR2 are DFQATT and SNEGSKA (reference sequence). This CDR3 is built from 15 residues. J was trimmed by 6 bases and V by 8 bases; bases with no gene match: 10. CDR3 nucleotides: TGCAGTCCCAGGGGACTAGCGGGGAGAACCAATGAGCAGTTCTTC. It yields the protein CSPRGLAGRTNEQFF.

This clonotype turned up a few times. The CDR3 spells CASSVGPTRATDTQYF. CDR3 nucleotide sequence: TGTGCCAGCAGCGTAGGGCCGACAAGAGCCACAGATACGCAGTATTTT. The V and J genes are TRBV9 and TRBJ2-3, with D uncertain. The CDR3 is made up of 16 amino acids. Looked up from germline, CDR1 is SGDLS and CDR2 is YYNGEE. V was cut by 0 bases and J by 2 bases, with 13 bases left in between.

The V gene is TRBV7-8, the J gene TRBJ2-2; 11 bases fit TRBD2. This CDR3 has 18 residues. V gave up 2 bases and J gave up 3 bases; unmatched junction bases: 8. Germline V CDR1 and CDR2: SGHVS, FQNEAQ. The CDR3 bases are TGTGCCAGCAGCTTATCTCGGGGTAGCGGGGGGGACACCGGGGAGCTGTTTTTT. Protein product: CASSLSRGSGGDTGELFF.

This clonotype was counted ten times or more. This chain joins TRBV20-1 and TRBJ2-1; TRBD2 aligns across 8 bases. The CDR3 is 17 residues long. Trimming removed 0 bases from V and 2 bases from J; junction bases left unmatched: 9. The germline gives CDR1 DFQATT, CDR2 SNEGSKA (reference sequence). CDR3 protein: CSARDPTGGVAYNEQFF. CDR3 coding DNA: TGCAGTGCTAGAGATCCCACGGGGGGGGTGGCCTACAATGAGCAGTTCTTC.

This clonotype was seen repeatedly, ten times or more. The rearrangement joins TRBV6-1 to TRBJ2-1, with D hard to call. Germline V gives CDR1 MNHNS, CDR2 SASEGT. CDR3 length: 15 residues. V was shortened by 5 bases and J by 0 bases, with 11 bases between the two germline ends. The CDR3 coding sequence is TGTGCCAGCAGTCATCTAGACGGCTCCTACAATGAGCAGTTCTTC. Translated, it gives CASSHLDGSYNEQFF.

This clonotype occurred a few times. The chain is built from TRBV15 and TRBJ2-3, with 8 bases fitting TRBD2. Trimming at V came to 2 bases and at J to 2 bases, leaving 3 bases not matched to a gene. This CDR3 contains 15 residues. Germline lookup yields CDR1 LNHNV and CDR2 YYDKDF (reference sequence). The CDR3 DNA follows: TGTGCCACCAGCAGAAGGACTAGCCACACAGATACGCAGTATTTT. This sequence encodes CATSRRTSHTDTQYF.

This clonotype was observed a handful of times. The J gene is TRBJ2-7, the V gene TRBV12-3 or TRBV12-4; D is unresolved. Trimming shortened V by 5 bases and J by 3 bases, and 8 bases separated the two germline ends. The CDR3 consists of 12 residues. The CDR3 protein is CASSNRYYEQYF. The CDR3 DNA is TGTGCCAGCAGTAACCGGTACTACGAGCAGTACTTC.

This clonotype occurred a few times. The rearrangement uses TRBV5-1 and TRBJ2-1; TRBD2 agrees at 11 bases. The germline V gene encodes CDR1 SGHRS and CDR2 YFSETQ. With V trimmed by 7 bases and J by 2 bases, 14 bases remained unmatched. The CDR3 has 18 residues. The CDR3 nucleotides read TGCGCCAGCGGCCCGTTTGCTAGCGGGAGGTACACCTACAATGAGCAGTTCTTC. As protein: CASGPFASGRYTYNEQFF.